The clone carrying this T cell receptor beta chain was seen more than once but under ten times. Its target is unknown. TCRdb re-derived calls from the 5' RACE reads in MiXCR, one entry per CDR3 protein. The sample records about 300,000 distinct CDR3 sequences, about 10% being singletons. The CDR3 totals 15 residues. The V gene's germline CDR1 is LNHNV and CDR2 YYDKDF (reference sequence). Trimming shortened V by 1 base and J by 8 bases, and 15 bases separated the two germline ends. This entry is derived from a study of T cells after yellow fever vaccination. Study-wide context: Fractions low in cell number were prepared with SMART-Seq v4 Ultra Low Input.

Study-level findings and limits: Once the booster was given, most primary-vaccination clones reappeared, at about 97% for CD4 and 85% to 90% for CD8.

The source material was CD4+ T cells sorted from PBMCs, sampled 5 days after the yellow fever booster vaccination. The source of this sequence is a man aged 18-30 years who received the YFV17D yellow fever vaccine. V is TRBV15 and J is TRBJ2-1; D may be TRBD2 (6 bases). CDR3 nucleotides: TGTGCCACCAGCAGAGGGACGACTAGAGAGGATGAGCAGTTCTTC. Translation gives CATSRGTTREDEQFF.